This T cell receptor (beta chain) was captured in a study of T cell responses to AZD1222 COVID-19 vaccine. Sequenced by immunoSEQ multiplex PCR; TCRdb stores in-frame clones only, minus some. Among some 150,000 clones listed, about 92% were seen once. With regard to this clone: What it recognizes is unknown.

V lost 1 base, J lost 6 bases, and 10 bases lay in between. Per the germline V gene, CDR1 is SGHDT and CDR2 is YYEEEE. The CDR3 covers 13 residues. Study conclusions and caveats: The study reported that nearly half of spike-specific TCRs target unmutated variant regions. Mapped onto spike, vaccine-associated CD4 TCRs spanned it and were dominant at 160-218 and 743-854.

This chain joins TRBV5-6 and TRBJ2-5; no clear D gene. Sequenced here: peripheral blood, sampled on day 0 of AZD1222 vaccination. This TCR derives from an adult in good health. CDR3: CASSLIALQTQYF. The CDR3 DNA follows: TGTGCCAGCAGCTTGATAGCCCTGCAGACCCAGTACTTC. Complete variable domain (other parts from reference TRBV5-6 and TRBJ2-5): DAGVTQSPTHLIKTRGQQVTLRCSPKSGHDTVSWYQQALGQGPQFIFQYYEEEERQRGNFPDRFSGHQFPNYSSELNVNALLLGDSALYLCASSLIALQTQYFGPGTRLLVL.